These T cell receptor beta chains were read from a single sample in a study of T cell responses to AZD1222 COVID-19 vaccine. The repertoire was sequenced with immunoSEQ multiplex PCR; TCRdb's copy has only in-frame clones and lacks some. The profile shows 95,000 to 130,000 clones, around nine tenths of them singletons. This specimen was peripheral blood, taken 28 days after the second AZD1222 dose. All receptors come from an adult who received the AZD1222 COVID-19 vaccine. The CDR3 runs from the conserved cysteine through the conserved F or W. A D gene is named only where the DNA matches it firmly. Only part of the rows carry a size: once, few, many, or a class if the clone is expanded.

J,size,V,D,DNA,CDR3
TRBJ1-1,-,TRBV10-3,-,TGTGCCATCAGTTTGGGACGGATGAACACTGAAGCTTTCTTT,CAISLGRMNTEAFF
TRBJ2-3,-,TRBV7-8,-,TGTGCCAGCAGCCCGGGACACACAGATACGCAGTATTTT,CASSPGHTDTQYF
TRBJ1-6,-,TRBV20-1,-,TGCAGTGCAAGTCAGGGGCCTCCAACCTATAATTCACCCCTCCACTTT,CSASQGPPTYNSPLHF
TRBJ2-1,-,TRBV5-4,TRBD2,TGTGCCAGCAGCTTGGATGCGGGAGGGTACAATGAGCAGTTCTTC,CASSLDAGGYNEQFF
TRBJ1-1,-,TRBV6-5,-,TGTGCCAGCAGTTACGCCAGGGTTTCGAGCACTGAAGCTTTCTTT,CASSYARVSSTEAFF
TRBJ1-5,-,TRBV3-1/TRBV3-2,TRBD1,TGTGCCAGCAGCCATTCAGGGGGGAGCCATAATCAGCCCCAGCATTTT,CASSHSGGSHNQPQHF
TRBJ1-4,-,TRBV2,-,TGTGCCAGCACCTCCTCACGGGCAGGAGAAAAACTGTTTTTT,CASTSSRAGEKLFF
TRBJ1-1,once,TRBV6-5,TRBD1,TGTGCCAGCAGTCCTACAGGGGTCGGCGAAGCTTTCTTT,CASSPTGVGEAFF
TRBJ2-7,-,TRBV18,TRBD1,TGTGCCAGCTCACCACAGGAGGGAGGACAGGGGGCGAGAGAGCAGTACTTC,CASSPQEGGQGAREQYF
TRBJ1-1,-,TRBV7-6,-,TGTGCCAGCAGCTCGCCCCAGGGGCTCGGGATGAACACTGAAGCTTTCTTT,CASSSPQGLGMNTEAFF
TRBJ1-2,-,TRBV5-1,-,TGCGCCAGCAGCTTCGAAGGGAGGGATGGCTACACCTTC,CASSFEGRDGYTF
TRBJ2-1,once,TRBV7-2,TRBD2,TGTGCCAGCAGCTTAGCTCCTAGCGGGAGAGGGGATGAGCAGTTCTTC,CASSLAPSGRGDEQFF
TRBJ2-5,-,TRBV21-1,-,TGTGCCAGCAGCAAAGTTACGTGCAGGGTTGAGACCCAGTACTTC,CASSKVTCRVETQYF
TRBJ2-7,-,TRBV9,-,TGTGCCAGCAGCGTAGTAGGCTCGGCCAGCTCCTACGAGCAGTACTTC,CASSVVGSASSYEQYF
TRBJ2-7,-,TRBV30,-,TGTGCCTGGAGTCCCACCCGAGAGCGGCCCTACGAGCAGTACTTC,CAWSPTRERPYEQYF
TRBJ2-5,-,TRBV27,-,TGTGCCAGCAGTTTATGGGGCCTCCAAGAGACCCAGTACTTC,CASSLWGLQETQYF
TRBJ2-1,-,TRBV5-1,-,TGCGCCAGCAGCTTGGATGGCTCCTACAATGAGCAGTTCTTC,CASSLDGSYNEQFF
TRBJ1-2,-,TRBV10-3,-,TGTGCCATCAGTGAGTCGTTCCCAGGGTCTGGGTATGGCTACACCTTC,CAISESFPGSGYGYTF
TRBJ1-5,-,TRBV25-1,-,TGTGCCAGCAGTGCGGAGACAGGAGATATTATTAGCAATCAGCCCCAGCATTTT,CASSAETGDIISNQPQHF
TRBJ2-5,-,TRBV3-1/TRBV3-2,TRBD2,TGTGCCAGCAGCCGTAGCGGGACGGGAGAGACCCAGTACTTC,CASSRSGTGETQYF
TRBJ1-3,-,TRBV28,-,TGTGCCAGCGGCCAGGGGAACAACAGAAACACCATATATTTT,CASGQGNNRNTIYF
TRBJ2-2,-,TRBV18,TRBD1,TGTGCCAGCTCACCGCCCGGACAGGGAGGACCGGGCACCGGGGAGCTGTTTTTT,CASSPPGQGGPGTGELFF
TRBJ1-1,-,TRBV2,-,TGTGCCAGCAGTGAATTTGGAGAAGCTTTCTTT,CASSEFGEAFF
TRBJ2-5,-,TRBV6-1,TRBD2,TGTGCCAGCAGTGAAGGACTAGCGGGACAAGAGACCCAGTACTTC,CASSEGLAGQETQYF
TRBJ1-5,-,TRBV9,TRBD1,TGTGCCAGCAGCGTATCAGGGGGCGGGCAGCCCCAGCATTTT,CASSVSGGGQPQHF
TRBJ1-2,-,TRBV27,-,TGTGCCAGCACCCCAGGCGAGGGTAGGTATGGCTACACCTTC,CASTPGEGRYGYTF
TRBJ2-2,-,TRBV5-1,TRBD2,TGCGCCAGCAGCACGAGGACTAGCGGGAGTGGAAGGGACACCGGGGAGCTGTTTTTT,CASSTRTSGSGRDTGELFF
TRBJ1-3,-,TRBV30,TRBD1,TGTGCCTGGAGTCGGGACAGTGGAAACACCATATATTTT,CAWSRDSGNTIYF
TRBJ2-1,-,TRBV28,TRBD1,TGTGCCAGCAGAGCTCCGGGACAGGGCAATGAGCAGTTCTTC,CASRAPGQGNEQFF
TRBJ1-5,-,TRBV5-6,-,TGTGCCAGCAGCTTGGGCGGGGACGGTCAGCCCCAGCATTTT,CASSLGGDGQPQHF
TRBJ2-7,-,TRBV7-6,TRBD2,TGTGCCAGCAGCTTATATACAGGGGTAGTAAATTCTAGCGGGGTACCTTCCTACGAGCAGTACTTC,CASSLYTGVVNSSGVPSYEQYF
TRBJ1-2,-,TRBV30,-,TGTGCCTGGAGTGTATTAACCAACTATGGCTACACCTTC,CAWSVLTNYGYTF
TRBJ2-1,-,TRBV28,-,TGTGCCAGCAGTTTAAATTTACGACTAGTTGATGTTGAGCAGTTCTTC,CASSLNLRLVDVEQFF
TRBJ1-2,once,TRBV6-5,TRBD1,TGTGCCAGCAGTTACTTTGGGACAGGGGAGTATGGCTACACCTTC,CASSYFGTGEYGYTF
TRBJ1-1,-,TRBV18,-,TGTGCCAGCTCACCACGCAGGGGAGACAACACTGAAGCTTTCTTT,CASSPRRGDNTEAFF
TRBJ2-7,-,TRBV5-4,-,TGTGCCAGCAGCTTGGGGTGGGCAGCCTACGAGCAGTACTTC,CASSLGWAAYEQYF
TRBJ1-1,-,TRBV30,-,TGTGCCTGGAATAGGGGCTGGACTGAAGCTTTCTTT,CAWNRGWTEAFF
TRBJ1-2,-,TRBV6-5,TRBD1,TGTGCCACTTCGGATCAGGGGGCTAGTGGCTACACCTTC,CATSDQGASGYTF
TRBJ1-6,-,TRBV25-1,-,TGTGCCAGCAGTGAATCAAAGGCGGCAGGGCCAACTTCACCCCTCCACTTT,CASSESKAAGPTSPLHF
TRBJ1-5,-,TRBV19,TRBD1,TGTGCCAGTAGTATGGGCGCCCAGGGGGTGGATCAGCCCCAGCATTTT,CASSMGAQGVDQPQHF
TRBJ1-5,-,TRBV6-5,-,TGTGCCAGCACCTTTGGGGATTATCAGCCCCAGCATTTT,CASTFGDYQPQHF
TRBJ2-1,-,TRBV6-5,-,TGTGCCAGCAGGCCCCCCTACTACTACAATGAGCAGTTCTTC,CASRPPYYYNEQFF
TRBJ2-1,-,TRBV6-5,-,TGTGCCAGCAGGCGGGACAGATACAATGAGCAGTTCTTC,CASRRDRYNEQFF
TRBJ1-1,-,TRBV5-1,-,TGCGCCAGCAGCTTGGATAGTTACGGAACCACTGAAGCTTTCTTT,CASSLDSYGTTEAFF
TRBJ2-7,-,TRBV2,TRBD2,TGTGCCAGCAGTTCTAGCGGGAGCTACGAGCAGTACTTC,CASSSSGSYEQYF
TRBJ2-7,-,TRBV15,TRBD2,TGTGCCACCAGCAGATCAAAGCGGGATGCCACCTACGAGCAGTACTTC,CATSRSKRDATYEQYF
TRBJ1-6,-,TRBV2,TRBD1,TGTGCCAGCAGGATAGCCGGACAGGGGGAAAATTCACCCCTCCACTTT,CASRIAGQGENSPLHF
TRBJ2-5,-,TRBV18,TRBD1,TGTGCCAGCTCACCACCGACAGGGGGCCTAGAGACCCAGTACTTC,CASSPPTGGLETQYF
TRBJ2-1,once,TRBV29-1,-,TGCAGCGTTGGATCCAGTGAGCAGTTCTTC,CSVGSSEQFF
TRBJ1-2,few,TRBV19,-,TGTGCCAGTAGTCCCAGCGGGCGGGTAGGGAGCTACACCTTC,CASSPSGRVGSYTF
TRBJ1-6,-,TRBV6-5,-,TGTGCCAGCACCAACGGGTGGCTCGATAATTCACCCCTCCACTTT,CASTNGWLDNSPLHF
TRBJ2-1,-,TRBV18,-,TGTGCCAGCCGACTGGACTTCAGCTCCTACAATGAGCAGTTCTTC,CASRLDFSSYNEQFF